This TCR beta chain was captured in a study of CD8+ T cells in alopecia areata (dated by TCRdb to the late 2010s). About the study as a whole: Treated patients were enrolled in an open-label pilot trial of oral tofacitinib at 5 to 10 mg twice daily for moderate-to-severe alopecia areata. Tofacitinib was administered for 6 to 18 months, and 6 months of follow-up off drug were then conducted to assess delayed response and recurrence. The SALT score, which quantifies the percentage of affected scalp surface area, was used to measure disease severity in treated patients. High-throughput TCRbeta sequencing was used to examine T cell clonal expansion in alopecia areata in both the C3H/HeJ mouse model and human patients. Scalp tissue and sorted CD4+ and CD8+ peripheral blood T cells from patchy and totalis/universalis alopecia areata patients and from healthy controls were covered by human TCRbeta sequencing. Tofacitinib-treated patients had biopsies at baseline and at 4 and 24 weeks of treatment, with a later scalp biopsy in several patients. Scalp clonality was compared among normal scalp (n=4), patchy alopecia areata scalp (n=8), and alopecia totalis/universalis scalp (n=8). RNA came from the PAXgene miRNA kit for fixed scalp, the miRNeasy kit for PBMCs, and the RNeasy kit for mouse skin. Amplification of TCRbeta CDR3 regions was done by immunoSEQ multiplex PCR using 35 Vbeta forward primers and 13 Jbeta reverse primers.

The library was prepared using the immunoSEQ multiplex PCR assay. To provide template for TCR sequencing, every sample had RNA extracted and reverse transcribed into cDNA. First-strand cDNA was synthesized using SuperScript III with a 2:1 mix of oligo-dT and random hexamers. A synthetic immune receptor repertoire was used to assess amplification bias, and residual bias was removed computationally. As for the authors' bioinformatics: Raw reads were preprocessed to remove errors, and CDR3 was defined by IMGT conventions from the conserved cysteine to phenylalanine. Clonality was calculated as 1 minus Shannon entropy normalized by log2 of the number of productive unique TCRs. Whether scalp clones were CD4 or CD8 was inferred by matching scalp TCRbeta sequences against CD4 and CD8 repertoires sorted from blood. In TCRdb, the immuneACCESS table is reduced to in-frame sequences with V and J assigned. These tables do not hold every clone; where another copy was compared, an unresolved V gene accounts for under half, and the others remain unexplained. Clonal size and the V and J genes are those of that table, whereas D and trimming came from the DNA. A total of 90,000 to 120,000 clones appear in this sample, 84% of them only once. The top ten clonotypes cover over 20% of the sample.

The sample's time point, from its label and the paper: about 25 weeks on oral tofacitinib. Explained via the paper, the treatment or condition label denotes: oral pan-JAK inhibitor, 5-10 mg twice daily. From alopecia areata patients, peripheral blood was collected along with lesional scalp punch biopsies. PBMCs were separated by density centrifugation and stained for CD3, CD4 and CD8, after which CD4+ and CD8+ T cells were sorted on a FACSAria. The study at large found these results: Unlike mouse skin, where gammadelta T cells dominate, normal human skin contains resident alphabeta T cells that get sequenced too, which complicates analysis of the scalp TCR repertoire. With tofacitinib, both scalp clonality and the number of expanded CD8+ clones among the top 100 scalp clones went down significantly. Because the treated cohort was small and had only one nonresponder, larger studies are needed to examine links between baseline CD8+ expansion and response. Compared with normal scalp, lesional scalp had higher clonality and more expanded CD8+ clones, particularly in alopecia totalis/universalis, a pattern that suggests antigenic drive. Shared TCR sequences between patients were less evident than in mice, which may be partly attributable to HLA diversity in the patient population. Many expanded lesional clones were found to persist in scalp and blood during tofacitinib treatment, and relapse after treatment cessation may be partly explained by this persistence.

In regard to this clone: Its antigen is not yet known. Base qualities are not provided; no much larger clone lies one nucleotide away.

Trimming leaves V shorter by 4 bases and J shorter by 4 bases, with the junction holding 7 bases beyond the gene matches. Reading from cysteine to phenylalanine, the CDR3 counts 16 amino acids. The entry retains the CDR3 DNA only, 48 bases that are in frame from base 1. CDR1 MNHEY and CDR2 SMNVEV are derived from the germline V gene (reference sequence). The specimen comprised CD8+ T cells sorted from blood, sampled at week 24, from a patient treated with tofacitinib. The receptor was derived from a human donor with alopecia areata. The chain couples TRBV27 to TRBJ1-1; 12 bases in the middle match TRBD1. The CDR3 protein is CASSSPGTGGITEAFF. The DNA sequence reads TGTGCCAGCAGTTCGCCCGGGACAGGGGGCATCACTGAAGCTTTCTTT.